The 21 T cell receptor beta chains listed next were all sequenced from one sample in a study of PD-1 blockade in classical Hodgkin lymphoma. The patients all showed relapse after autologous stem cell transplantation, while their brentuximab vedotin exposure varied. The protocol was immunoSEQ multiplex PCR, while the TCRdb copy is restricted to in-frame clones and leaves out a portion. The data contain under 45,000 clones, 65% to 80% of them singletons. Here the sequenced sample was peripheral blood mononuclear cells (PBMCs), taken at baseline. The source of these receptors is a human donor with classical Hodgkin lymphoma.

The rearrangement uses TRBV6-5 and TRBJ2-3, with a tentative D call TRBD1 (5 bases). V lost 6 bases, J lost 3 bases, and 16 bases lay in between. Germline assignment: CDR1 MNHEY and CDR2 SVGAGI. This CDR3 region has 15 residues. Here the CDR3 DNA reads TGTGCCAGCAGGCCGGACACCCTGGGTACAGATACGCAGTATTTT. Translation: CASRPDTLGTDTQYF.

This chain's CDR3 is CASSRGTSGYNEQFF. The DNA for the CDR3 is TGTGCCAGCAGCCGAGGGACTAGCGGTTACAATGAGCAGTTCTTC. The chain couples TRBV7-3 to TRBJ2-1; 11 nucleotides match TRBD2. CDR1 SGHTA and CDR2 FQGTGA come from the germline V gene. V was clipped by 5 bases and J by 4 bases; unmatched bases: 4. The CDR3 is 15 residues long.

This clone showed up just a few times. The V gene is TRBV4-1, the J gene TRBJ2-7, with D maybe TRBD2 (5 bases). The V gene's germline CDR1 is MGHRA and CDR2 YSYEKL. V was clipped by 3 bases and J by 6 bases, with 12 bases between them. This CDR3 spans 13 amino acids. CDR3 DNA sequence: TGCGCCAGCAGCCACGGGGTCGAAGGCGAGCAGTACTTC. This translates into CASSHGVEGEQYF.

The chain links TRBV7-9 to TRBJ1-1, with D possibly TRBD1 on 6 matching bases. The CDR3 covers 14 residues. CDR1 SEHNR and CDR2 FQNEAQ come from the germline V gene (reference sequence). V gave up 1 base and J gave up 6 bases, with 12 bases separating them. CDR3 residues: CASSLETGTSEAFF. CDR3 nucleotides: TGTGCCAGCAGCTTAGAAACCGGGACATCTGAAGCTTTCTTT.

J is TRBJ2-4 and V is TRBV10-2; D is unclear. The CDR3 covers 13 residues. Germline V CDR1 and CDR2: WSHSY, SAAADI. Trimming cost V 6 bases and J 4 bases, with 10 bases left between them. The CDR3 loop is CASSPPSKNIQYF. In nucleotides, the CDR3 is TGCGCCAGCAGCCCGCCCTCTAAAAACATTCAGTACTTC.

The chain carries TRBV10-3 and TRBJ1-1, with D possibly being TRBD1 (5 bases). The CDR3 loop spans 13 amino acids. Germline loops: CDR1 ENHRY, CDR2 SYGVKD. V shed 2 bases and J shed 7 bases, with 11 bases lying between them. CDR3 nucleotide sequence: TGTGCCATCAGTGAGGGACGGGGGGTTGAAGCTTTCTTT. It codes for CAISEGRGVEAFF.

The chain uses TRBV19 and TRBJ2-5, with TRBD2 matching 8 bases. CDR1 is LNHDA, CDR2 SQIVND, per germline (reference sequence). The CDR3 is made up of 18 amino acids. After removal of 3 bases from V and 2 bases from J, the junction contained 14 bases not matched to a gene. The CDR3 nucleotides are TGTGCCAGTAGTATCCGGGGCCCGGGACTAGGTCTACAAGAGACCCAGTACTTC. Its translation is CASSIRGPGLGLQETQYF.

V is TRBV6-4 and J is TRBJ2-5, with D possibly matching TRBD1 (5 bases). CDR1 MRHNA and CDR2 SNTAGT come from the germline V gene. Deletions cut 7 bases from V and 1 base from J, with 13 bases between. The CDR3 loop spans 14 amino acids. The CDR3: CASISRQFQETQYF. The CDR3 DNA sequence: TGTGCCAGCATCTCCAGACAGTTCCAAGAGACCCAGTACTTC.

This chain uses TRBV27 with TRBJ1-2; D might be TRBD1 (6 bases). There are 15 residues in the CDR3. Germline values: CDR1 MNHEY, CDR2 SMNVEV (reference sequence). The germline V and J ends were trimmed by 7 bases and 2 bases, with 17 bases remaining between them. CDR3 amino acids: CASKVFLGANYGYTF. CDR3 nucleotide sequence: TGTGCCAGCAAGGTGTTCTTGGGGGCGAACTATGGCTACACCTTC.

This chain links TRBV4-2 with TRBJ2-3; D is unclear. Trimming cost V 2 bases and J 6 bases, with 12 bases left between them. CDR1 and CDR2 from the germline V gene are LGHNA and YNFKEQ. The CDR3 length is 14 residues. The CDR3 here is CASSQRRNEDTQYF. The DNA for the CDR3 is TGTGCCAGCAGCCAAAGGCGGAACGAGGATACGCAGTATTTT.

This chain joins TRBV2 and TRBJ1-6, with TRBD1 identical over 9 bases. Germline-derived CDR1 and CDR2 are SNHLY and FYNNEI. Trimming at V came to 5 bases and at J to 8 bases, leaving 7 bases not matched to a gene. CDR3 length: 15 residues. CDR3 DNA sequence: TGTGCCAGCAGTCCGTGGGACAGGGTGGATTCACCCCTCCACTTT. It is translated as CASSPWDRVDSPLHF.

Only a few counts were recorded for this clone. This chain joins TRBV7-7 and TRBJ2-7; 7 bases line up with TRBD2. With 1 base clipped from V and 2 bases from J, the junction kept 8 bases outside the gene matches. There are 16 residues in the CDR3. In germline, CDR1 is SSHAT, CDR2 FNYEAQ (reference sequence). CDR3 coding DNA: TGTGCCAGCAGCTTAGAGGGCGGGAGACGGCCCTACGAGCAGTACTTC. It encodes CASSLEGGRRPYEQYF.

The chain joins TRBV27 to TRBJ2-7, with D perhaps matching TRBD1 (6 bases). Between the trimmed V and J ends, which lost 3 bases and 10 bases, there was a span of 13 bases. CDR3 length: 12 residues. CDR1 and CDR2 (germline): MNHEY, SMNVEV (reference sequence). CDR3 sequence reads: CASSFPTGTQYF. CDR3 nucleotide sequence: TGTGCCAGCAGTTTCCCGACAGGTACTCAGTACTTC.

The CDR3 loop reads CASNLGGSDEQFF. CDR3 nucleotides: TGCGCCAGCAACCTTGGCGGGTCCGATGAGCAGTTCTTC. V is TRBV5-1 and J is TRBJ2-1, with D tentatively TRBD2 (5 bases). The CDR3 has 13 amino acids. The V and J ends lost 6 bases and 8 bases respectively, with 15 bases between them. CDR1 is SGHRS and CDR2 is YFSETQ in the germline V gene. Full variable domain (outside the CDR3, taken from reference TRBV5-1 and TRBJ2-1): KAGVTQTPRYLIKTRGQQVTLSCSPISGHRSVSWYQQTPGQGLQFLFEYFSETQRNKGNFPGRFSGRQFSNSRSEMNVSTLELGDSALYLCASNLGGSDEQFFGPGTRLTVL.

This rearrangement joins TRBV6-6 to TRBJ2-1, with D possibly matching TRBD2 (6 bases). The CDR3 contains 15 residues. The V gene lost 8 bases and the J gene lost 0 bases, with 14 bases spanning the gap. CDR1 and CDR2 (germline): MNHNY, SVGAGI (reference sequence). CDR3 in amino acids: CASVERASSYNEQFF. CDR3 nucleotides: TGTGCCAGCGTAGAGCGGGCGAGCTCCTACAATGAGCAGTTCTTC.

By share, this clone ranks as medium-sized. The rearrangement links TRBV6-5 to TRBJ2-2, with no clear D. V dropped 2 bases and J dropped 3 bases, with 4 bases sitting between them. This CDR3 has 13 amino acids. Germline V gene sequence: CDR1 MNHEY, CDR2 SVGAGI. This CDR3 is CASSYQDTGELFF. The CDR3 DNA follows: TGTGCCAGCAGTTACCAGGACACCGGGGAGCTGTTTTTT.

This clone came up once. The chain recombines TRBV7-9 with TRBJ2-5; TRBD1 aligns across 8 bases. The trim removed 7 bases at V and 5 bases at J, leaving 12 bases unmatched. The CDR3 is 15 amino acids. Germline CDR1 is SEHNR and CDR2 is FQNEAQ (reference sequence). The CDR3 region has the DNA TGTGCCAGCACCCTGATGACAGGGGAAGGGGAGACCCAGTACTTC. Translating gives CASTLMTGEGETQYF.

The chain combines TRBV7-9 with TRBJ2-7, with D tentatively TRBD1 (6 bases). Germline V gene sequence: CDR1 SEHNR, CDR2 FQNEAQ (reference sequence). The CDR3 contains 13 residues. V dropped 7 bases and J dropped 3 bases, with 13 bases sitting between them. In nucleotides, the CDR3 is TGTGCCAGCACCAAGGACAGCTTCTACGAGCAGTACTTC. Protein: CASTKDSFYEQYF.

V usage is TRBV9 and J usage is TRBJ2-2, with 9 bases that match TRBD1. The germline V gene has CDR1 SGDLS and CDR2 YYNGEE. With 4 bases clipped from V and 6 bases from J, the junction kept 4 bases outside the gene matches. This CDR3 has 14 residues. Here the CDR3 reads CASSPRQGAGELFF. Written as DNA, the CDR3 is TGTGCCAGCAGCCCCCGACAGGGGGCCGGGGAGCTGTTTTTT. Drawing the rest from reference TRBV9 and TRBJ2-2, the complete variable domain is DSGVTQTPKHLITATGQRVTLRCSPRSGDLSVYWYQQSLDQGLQFLIQYYNGEERAKGNILERFSAQQFPDLHSELNLSSLELGDSALYFCASSPRQGAGELFFGEGSRLTVL.

The chain links TRBV27 to TRBJ2-7; D remains unclear. Germline CDR1 reads MNHEY; CDR2 reads SMNVEV (reference sequence). The CDR3 spans 13 residues. V was pared by 2 bases and J by 3 bases, with 8 bases between. In nucleotides, the CDR3 is TGTGCCAGCAGTTTAGCACGGAACTACGAGCAGTACTTC. This encodes CASSLARNYEQYF.

The count of this clone is one. The rearrangement joins TRBV27 to TRBJ2-3; 7 nucleotides align to TRBD1. The J segment lost 1 base and the V segment lost 8 bases, leaving 12 bases of the junction unmatched. The CDR3 has 16 amino acids. Germline assignment: CDR1 MNHEY and CDR2 SMNVEV (reference sequence). The CDR3 DNA is TGTGCCAGCCGTCCGAGCACCGGGACAGGCACAGATACGCAGTATTTT. It yields the protein CASRPSTGTGTDTQYF.